These 8 T cell receptor beta chains were sequenced from one sample in a study of Ad26.COV2.S vaccination and SARS-CoV-2 variants. The treatment was: around 19 received Ad26.COV2.S at low or high dose, single or two shots; about 5 received placebo; per-sample allocation not given. Repertoires come from day 63 after the first vaccine or placebo injection. Method: immunoSEQ multiplex PCR; TCRdb's copy keeps in-frame clones and lacks some. The sample holds 300,000 to 400,000 clones, 90% seen once. Sample: peripheral blood, taken in a trial of Ad26.COV2.S vaccine versus placebo. The receptors derive from a person between 18 and 60 years old who received the Ad26.COV2.S COVID-19 vaccine or a placebo.

The rearrangement links TRBV19 to TRBJ2-3; 15 bases agree with TRBD2. CDR3 length: 18 residues. CDR1 and CDR2 (germline): LNHDA, SQIVND (reference sequence). The ends lost 10 bases at V and 1 base at J; junction bases unmatched: 12. This chain's CDR3 is CATRPRTSGGVRTDTQYF. As DNA, the CDR3 is TGTGCCACCCGGCCCCGGACTAGCGGGGGGGTACGCACAGATACGCAGTATTTT.

The rearrangement links TRBV3-1 (or the pseudogene TRBV3-2) to TRBJ2-7; D ambiguous. This CDR3 is 14 amino acids long. Trimming took off 4 bases at V and 1 base at J, with 11 bases between the two ends. CDR1 is LGHDT and CDR2 is YNNKEL in the germline V gene (reference sequence). The CDR3 here is CASSPVTGSYEQYF. Here the CDR3 DNA reads TGTGCCAGCAGCCCCGTGACGGGTTCCTACGAGCAGTACTTC.

The table lists this clone with a count of one. The chain joins TRBV6-5 to TRBJ2-1, with 10 bases identical to TRBD1. This CDR3 comprises 15 residues. J lost 8 bases, V lost 2 bases, and 6 bases had no gene match. Germline V CDR1 and CDR2: MNHEY, SVGAGI. The DNA for the CDR3 is TGTGCCAGCAGTTACACCGGACAGGGGGTAGATGAGCAGTTCTTC. As protein: CASSYTGQGVDEQFF.

The chain employs TRBV30 and TRBJ1-2; a possible D gene is TRBD1 (5 bases). The CDR3 covers 12 residues. In germline, CDR1 is GTSNPN, CDR2 SVGIG (reference sequence). Trimming shortened V by 0 bases and J by 4 bases, and 6 bases separated the two germline ends. The CDR3 region is CAWSVRGYGYTF. The CDR3 region has the DNA TGTGCCTGGAGTGTAAGGGGCTATGGCTACACCTTC.

The chain uses TRBV4-1 and TRBJ1-2, with D possibly TRBD1 on 6 matching bases. Between the trimmed V and J ends, which lost 2 bases and 4 bases, there was a span of 11 bases. The CDR3 is made up of 14 amino acids. Germline loops: CDR1 MGHRA, CDR2 YSYEKL. CDR3: CASSQTTGPYGYTF. DNA for the CDR3: TGCGCCAGCAGCCAAACGACAGGCCCCTATGGCTACACCTTC.

This clone occurred a few times. The chain links TRBV5-1 to TRBJ1-5; 9 bases align to TRBD1. V lost 8 bases and J lost 6; bases outside the gene matches: 9. This CDR3 comprises 14 residues. CDR1 is SGHRS, CDR2 YFSETQ, per germline. Written as DNA, the CDR3 is TGCGCCAGGACGGACAGGGGAACGGTTCAGCCCCAGCATTTT. Translated: CARTDRGTVQPQHF.

CDR3: CAWRARGSYNEQFF. The CDR3 DNA reads as TGTGCCTGGAGGGCCCGGGGTTCCTACAATGAGCAGTTCTTC. The V gene is TRBV30, the J gene TRBJ2-1; D possibly corresponds to TRBD2 (5 bases). Germline V gene lookup returns CDR1 GTSNPN and CDR2 SVGIG (reference sequence). The CDR3 sequence is 14 residues long. With 3 bases removed from V and 1 base from J, the gap between germline ends came to 10 bases.

The gene calls are TRBV5-1 and TRBJ2-5, with 12 positions matching TRBD2. Trimming at V came to 4 bases and at J to 2 bases, leaving 6 bases not matched to a gene. From germline, CDR1 is SGHRS and CDR2 YFSETQ. The CDR3 runs to 16 residues. CDR3 coding DNA: TGCGCCAGCAGCCTTTGGACTAGCGGGACGCAAGAGACCCAGTACTTC. Translated, it gives CASSLWTSGTQETQYF. Full variable domain (rest looked up from reference TRBV5-1 and TRBJ2-5): KAGVTQTPRYLIKTRGQQVTLSCSPISGHRSVSWYQQTPGQGLQFLFEYFSETQRNKGNFPGRFSGRQFSNSRSEMNVSTLELGDSALYLCASSLWTSGTQETQYFGPGTRLLVL.